This TCR beta chain was found in a study of cytomegalovirus exposure and HLA in healthy donors. Whole-study context: The platform used for the 120 or so validation repertoires matched that of the 650 to 750 first-cohort repertoires, a later analysis reported.

Note on this clone: The antigen is unknown.

From germline, CDR1 is SQVTM and CDR2 ANQGSEA. The ends lost 1 base at V and 0 bases at J; junction bases unmatched: 5. The length of the CDR3 is 17 residues. Study-wide results and limits: Confirmation in vitro established that three CMV-associated chains were specific for CMV antigens. The authors enumerated some 170 TCR beta chains as linked to cytomegalovirus.

Clones were sequenced by immunoSEQ multiplex PCR, and TCRdb holds only the in-frame ones, with some missing. The sample lists 250,000 to 400,000 clones; approximately 86% were seen once. V and J are TRBV29-1 and TRBJ2-5, with TRBD2 matching over 13 bases. What was sequenced was PBMCs. This receptor was identified in a man aged 25 to 40 in good health and CMV-seronegative. The CDR3 DNA reads TGCAGCGTTGAAGCCGGACTAGCGGGGGCGTACCAAGAGACCCAGTACTTC. It is translated as CSVEAGLAGAYQETQYF. Variable domain in full (rest from reference TRBV29-1 and TRBJ2-5): SAVISQKPSRDICQRGTSLTIQCQVDSQVTMMFWYRQQPGQSLTLIATANQGSEATYESGFVIDKFPISRPNLTFSTLTVSNMSPEDSSIYLCSVEAGLAGAYQETQYFGPGTRLLVL.